This entry lists 18 T cell receptor beta chains sequenced from one sample in a study of breast tumors, draining lymph nodes, adjacent tissues (dated by TCRdb to 2016 to 2017). The lymph node samples were taken from the axillary draining lymph nodes of breast cancer patients. The method behind the library was multiplex PCR. Instrument on record: Illumina HiSeq 2000. TCRdb handled the public reads itself, with Q25 trimming in fastp and clone calling in MiXCR, and kept productive beta chains. Every CDR3 protein is listed once, alongside the most common genes and DNA of its rows. The sample data list about 180,000 distinct CDR3 sequences, and 30% to 35% of these were observed just once. The ten largest clones take up roughly 4.3% of the sample. Sequenced input: axillary lymph node tissue. The receptors stem from a female donor with breast cancer. Some clones in this sample may be carry-over from other donors' samples.

About this clonotype: A much larger clone sits a single nucleotide away, making a read error possible. The rearrangement links TRBV7-9 to TRBJ2-1, with D hard to call. The CDR3 covers 16 residues. Germline lookup yields CDR1 SEHNR and CDR2 FQNEAQ (reference sequence). The CDR3 sequence: CACSLGHYLSYNEQFF. The CDR3 DNA is TGTGCCTGCAGCTTAGGGCACTACCTCTCCTACAATGAGCAGTTCTTC. The whole variable domain, remainder taken from reference TRBV7-9 and TRBJ2-1, is DTGVSQNPRHKITKRGQNVTFRCDPISEHNRLYWYRQTLGQGPEFLTYFQNEAQLEKSRLLSDRFSAERPKGSFSTLEIQRTEQGDSAMYLCACSLGHYLSYNEQFFGPGTRLTVL.

Notes on this clonotype: This sequence may be a read error, since a much larger clone differs from it by one base. The chain has TRBV19 and TRBJ2-7; a possible D gene is TRBD1 (6 bases). CDR1 is LNHDA and CDR2 is SQIVND in the germline V gene (reference sequence). The CDR3 loop spans 15 amino acids. CDR3 amino acids: CANSIGRTAIYEQYF. CDR3 in DNA: TGTGCCAATAGTATAGGTAGGACAGCCATCTACGAGCAGTACTTC.

The rearrangement joins TRBV3-1 to TRBJ2-1, with D possibly TRBD2 on 6 matching bases. This CDR3 comprises 14 residues. Germline assignment: CDR1 LGHDT and CDR2 YNNKEL (reference sequence). Trimming removed 6 bases from V and 6 bases from J, with 15 bases in between. The CDR3 reads CASRSPERANEQFF. The CDR3, as DNA: TGTGCCAGCAGGTCTCCCGAGCGGGCCAATGAGCAGTTCTTC.

This clonotype was recorded at least ten times. This sequence joins TRBV7-9 and TRBJ1-2; D not certain. Deletions cut 5 bases from V and 4 bases from J, with 11 bases between. Looked up from germline, CDR1 is SEHNR and CDR2 is FQNEAQ (reference sequence). This CDR3 spans 13 amino acids. CDR3 protein: CASSLGASYGYTF. The CDR3 bases are TGTGCCAGCAGCCTAGGAGCGAGCTATGGCTACACCTTC.

Ten or more counts support this clonotype. The V gene is TRBV19, the J gene TRBJ2-1, with unresolved D. This CDR3 is built from 13 residues. Germline CDR1 and CDR2: LNHDA and SQIVND (reference sequence). This CDR3 reads CATSLARYNEQFF. The CDR3 nucleotides are TGTGCTACCTCTCTGGCCCGGTACAATGAGCAGTTCTTC.

V gene TRBV5-4 combines with J gene TRBJ2-5; D might be TRBD1 or TRBD2, each matching 5 bases. V was cut by 4 bases and J by 5 bases, with 18 bases left in between. The CDR3 is made up of 15 amino acids. Per germline, CDR1 SGHNT and CDR2 YYREEE (reference sequence). This CDR3 is CASSVEGTAGETQYF. In DNA, the CDR3 is TGTGCCAGCAGCGTTGAAGGGACGGCCGGGGAGACCCAGTACTTC.

This clonotype was recorded at least ten times. The V gene is TRBV19, the J gene TRBJ2-2; D is unresolved. Trimming removed 3 bases from V and 1 base from J, with 9 bases in between. CDR1 and CDR2 from the germline V gene are LNHDA and SQIVND (reference sequence). This CDR3 region has 15 residues. In nucleotides, the CDR3 is TGTGCCAGTAGTATTGGCAGCGAGAACACCGGGGAGCTGTTTTTT. This gives the protein CASSIGSENTGELFF. The full variable domain, its missing parts supplied by reference TRBV19 and TRBJ2-2, is DGGITQSPKYLFRKEGQNVTLSCEQNLNHDAMYWYRQDPGQGLRLIYYSQIVNDFQKGDIAEGYSVSREKKESFPLTVTSAQKNPTAFYLCASSIGSENTGELFFGEGSRLTVL.

The chain is built from TRBV13 and TRBJ1-1; D is uncertain. The CDR3 contains 15 residues. CDR1 and CDR2 from the germline V gene are PRHDT and FYEKMQ (reference sequence). V was clipped by 8 bases and J by 3 bases, with 19 bases between them. Here the CDR3 DNA reads TGTGCCAGCGGACTATTGGGGAGGCCCGACACTGAAGCTTTCTTT. Translated, it gives CASGLLGRPDTEAFF.

To note about this clonotype: Possible read error: a much larger clone is one base away. The V gene is TRBV11-2, the J gene TRBJ2-1; the D gene is possibly TRBD1 (6 bases). The CDR3 loop spans 17 amino acids. The V end was cut by 0 bases, the J end by 4 bases, with 16 bases between. The V gene's germline CDR1 is SGHAT and CDR2 FQNNGV. In DNA, the CDR3 is TGTGCCAGCAGCTTAGAGTACAGGGCGTTGGTATACAATGAGCAGTTCTTC. Translating it yields CASSLEYRALVYNEQFF.

This clonotype has at least ten counts. The chain carries TRBV20-1 and TRBJ2-7; 7 positions agree with TRBD1. With 4 bases clipped from V and 1 base from J, the junction kept 7 bases outside the gene matches. This CDR3 has 14 residues. Germline values: CDR1 DFQATT, CDR2 SNEGSKA (reference sequence). For the CDR3, the DNA is TGCAGTGCTACCGACAGGGTGCGGTCCTACGAGCAGTACTTC. It yields the protein CSATDRVRSYEQYF.

In this sample, this clonotype turned up many times. This CDR3 reads CASSLGTQESEKLFF. The CDR3 DNA follows: TGCGCCAGCAGCTTGGGGACACAGGAGAGTGAAAAACTGTTTTTT. J is TRBJ1-4 and V is TRBV5-1, with TRBD1 as a possible D gene (5 bases). The CDR3 is 15 residues long. Trimming cost V 0 bases and J 7 bases, with 13 bases left between them. Germline V gene data show CDR1 as SGHRS and CDR2 as YFSETQ.

The chain uses TRBV29-1 and TRBJ2-3, with TRBD2 identical over 13 bases. Germline V gene data show CDR1 as SQVTM and CDR2 as ANQGSEA. The V gene end was trimmed by 1 base and the J gene end by 3 bases; junction bases not matched to a gene: 10. This CDR3 is built from 18 residues. For the CDR3, the DNA is TGCAGCGTTGAAGCCCCGGGACTAGCGGGGAGGAATACAGATACGCAGTATTTT. It encodes CSVEAPGLAGRNTDTQYF.

Comments on this clonotype: It may be a read error: a sequence one base away is much more abundant. This chain joins TRBV9 and TRBJ2-6, with a possible D match to TRBD1 (5 bases). CDR1 is SGDLS and CDR2 is YYNGEE in the germline V gene. Trimming removed 3 bases at V and 15 bases at J, with 28 bases between. This CDR3 region has 17 residues. This CDR3 reads CASSGWGEVSGATALTF. CDR3 coding DNA: TGTGCCAGCAGCGGATGGGGTGAGGTCTCTGGGGCCACCGCCCTGACTTTC. The variable domain in full, completed from reference TRBV9 and TRBJ2-6, reads DSGVTQTPKHLITATGQRVTLRCSPRSGDLSVYWYQQSLDQGLQFLIQYYNGEERAKGNILERFSAQQFPDLHSELNLSSLELGDSALYFCASSGWGEVSGATALTFGAGSRLTVL.

This clonotype occurred many times. The chain links TRBV12-3 or TRBV12-4 to TRBJ2-1; D not certain. The CDR3 loop spans 11 amino acids. V lost 6 bases and J lost 8, with 8 bases in between. CDR3 bases: TGTGCCAGCAGCTTCCTACATGAGCAGTTCTTC. Amino acid sequence: CASSFLHEQFF.

A remark on this clonotype: Just one base apart from a much larger clone, this may be a read error. V usage is TRBV4-1 and J usage is TRBJ1-5, with D perhaps matching TRBD1 (6 bases). This CDR3 is 15 amino acids long. The germline V gene has CDR1 MGHRA and CDR2 YSYEKL. The chain's CDR3 is CASSQVRTDNRPQHF. DNA for the CDR3: TGCGCCAGCAGCCAAGTCAGGACAGACAATCGGCCCCAGCATTTT.

This clonotype was observed at least ten times. The rearrangement links TRBV29-1 to TRBJ1-1, with D tentatively TRBD1 (6 bases). Germline-derived CDR1 and CDR2 are SQVTM and ANQGSEA. The CDR3 is made up of 9 amino acids. V lost 7 bases to trimming and J lost 10 bases, with 10 bases between them. CDR3 region: CSEGGSAFF. CDR3 in DNA: TGCAGCGAAGGGGGGTCAGCTTTCTTT.

The chain has TRBV2 and TRBJ1-3; no reliable D call. The CDR3 is 15 amino acids. Trimming pared 4 bases from V and 2 bases from J, leaving 12 bases between. Germline CDR1 SNHLY, CDR2 FYNNEI. The CDR3 loop is CASSVSGNAGNTIYF. CDR3 in DNA: TGTGCCAGCAGTGTGTCGGGGAATGCTGGAAACACCATATATTTT.

The rearrangement joins TRBV12-3 or TRBV12-4 to TRBJ2-7; TRBD1 matches at 7 bases. V lost 6 bases to trimming and J lost 1 base; unmatched junction nucleotides: 6. The CDR3 has 14 residues. This CDR3 is CASRSGTASYEQYF. The CDR3, as DNA: TGTGCCAGCAGGTCCGGGACAGCTTCCTACGAGCAGTACTTC.